One sample yielded the 32 T cell receptor beta chains listed below, sequenced in a study of neurological immune-mediated disorders. TCRdb redid the calling of the 5' RACE reads with MiXCR, one entry per CDR3 protein. The table lists about 35,000 distinct CDR3 sequences, 3.8% of them singletons. Sequencing used PBMCs. These receptors originate from a man aged 25 to 45 with multiple sclerosis.

This clonotype was detected many times. The V gene is TRBV5-8, the J gene TRBJ2-7; D is ambiguous. V dropped 0 bases and J dropped 5 bases, with 15 bases sitting between them. The CDR3 length is 15 residues. Germline V gene sequence: CDR1 SGHTS, CDR2 YDEGEE. The CDR3 sequence is CASSLELVEVNEQYF. CDR3 coding DNA: TGTGCCAGCAGCTTGGAACTGGTAGAGGTTAACGAGCAGTACTTC.

Comments on this clonotype: A much larger clone differs by one base, so this may be a read error. The CDR3 carries no conserved terminal phenylalanine or tryptophan, so it likely arises from a read error. This chain connects TRBV20-1 to TRBJ2-7; tentatively, D is TRBD1 or TRBD2 (5 bases each). Germline loops: CDR1 DFQATT, CDR2 SNEGSKA (reference sequence). The CDR3 covers 12 residues. V was trimmed by 3 bases and J by 2 bases, leaving 8 bases between them. The DNA for the CDR3 is TGCAGTGCTAGGAGGGGTCCCTACGAGCAGTACTAC. This encodes CSARRGPYEQYY.

This clonotype has more than one count but fewer than ten. This chain connects TRBV19 to TRBJ2-2; D remains ambiguous. The CDR3 is made up of 14 amino acids. V dropped 2 bases and J dropped 0 bases, with 4 bases sitting between them. From germline, CDR1 is LNHDA and CDR2 SQIVND (reference sequence). For the CDR3, the DNA is TGTGCCAGTAGTATACGGGCGAACACCGGGGAGCTGTTTTTT. It translates to CASSIRANTGELFF.

This clonotype was counted ten times or more. The chain joins TRBV20-1 to TRBJ1-2; the D is unclear. Germline V gene data show CDR1 as DFQATT and CDR2 as SNEGSKA (reference sequence). The CDR3 is 11 residues long. V was cut by 6 bases and J by 1 base, with 6 bases left in between. CDR3 region: CSADGNYGYTF. The CDR3 coding sequence is TGCAGTGCCGACGGTAACTATGGCTACACCTTC.

This clonotype appeared many times. The V call is TRBV5-4, the J call TRBJ1-2, with TRBD1 as a possible D gene (6 bases). Deletions cut 0 bases from V and 3 bases from J, with 9 bases between. CDR3 size: 14 residues. Per the germline V gene, CDR1 is SGHNT and CDR2 is YYREEE (reference sequence). For the CDR3, the DNA is TGTGCCAGCAGCTTGGAAGGGGGAGACTATGGCTACACCTTC. It codes for CASSLEGGDYGYTF. Complete variable domain (other parts from reference TRBV5-4 and TRBJ1-2): ETGVTQSPTHLIKTRGQQVTLRCSSQSGHNTVSWYQQALGQGPQFIFQYYREEENGRGNFPPRFSGLQFPNYSSELNVNALELDDSALYLCASSLEGGDYGYTFGSGTRLTVV.

This clonotype was seen repeatedly, ten times or more. V usage is TRBV7-6 and J usage is TRBJ2-3; 10 nucleotides agree with TRBD2. Germline-derived CDR1 and CDR2 are SGHVS and FNYEAQ. J gave up 1 base and V 5 bases, and 9 bases lay outside the gene matches. There are 17 residues in the CDR3. The CDR3 DNA reads TGTGCCAGCAGCGCTCTCTCAGCGGGGGGGCGCACAGATACGCAGTATTTT. Translation: CASSALSAGGRTDTQYF. The whole variable domain, remainder taken from reference TRBV7-6 and TRBJ2-3, is GAGVSQSPRYKVTKRGQDVALRCDPISGHVSLYWYRQALGQGPEFLTYFNYEAQQDKSGLPNDRFSAERPEGSISTLTIQRTEQRDSAMYRCASSALSAGGRTDTQYFGPGTRLTVL.

This clonotype has ten or more counts. This chain uses TRBV5-6 with TRBJ1-1, with 10 bases aligning to TRBD1. The germline V gene encodes CDR1 SGHDT and CDR2 YYEEEE. The CDR3 is made up of 17 amino acids. The J segment lost 4 bases and the V segment lost 3 bases, leaving 12 bases of the junction unmatched. The CDR3 bases are TGTGCCAGCAGCTCACTATCGACAGGGGGCGAATCCACTGAAGCTTTCTTT. This translates into CASSSLSTGGESTEAFF.

Many counts were recorded for this clonotype. The V call is TRBV7-3, the J call TRBJ1-2; TRBD1 might be the D (5 bases). Germline CDR1 and CDR2: SGHTA and FQGTGA. Trimming pared 1 base from V and 2 bases from J, leaving 11 bases between. The CDR3 runs to 15 residues. CDR3 bases: TGTGCCAGCAGCTTAATACGGCAGGGCAACTATGGCTACACCTTC. This translates into CASSLIRQGNYGYTF.

The table lists this clonotype with many counts. J is TRBJ2-2 and V is TRBV5-1, with a possible D match to TRBD1 (5 bases). CDR3 length: 15 amino acids. Trimming shortened V by 6 bases and J by 5 bases, and 17 bases separated the two germline ends. Germline CDR1 is SGHRS and CDR2 is YFSETQ. The DNA of the CDR3 is TGCGCCAGCACGAAGGTGGCAGGGAAGACCGGGGAGCTGTTTTTT. Translated: CASTKVAGKTGELFF.

This clonotype has more than one count but fewer than ten. This may be a read error: a much more frequent sequence differs by one nucleotide. As the CDR3 is not closed by the conserved phenylalanine or tryptophan, this likely results from a read error. This chain connects TRBV24-1 to TRBJ2-1; 7 bases agree with TRBD1. After removal of 8 bases from V and 4 bases from J, the junction contained 4 bases not matched to a gene. This CDR3 has 13 amino acids. Germline values: CDR1 KGHDR, CDR2 SFDVKD. The CDR3 region is CATTGQTYNEQFI. CDR3 in DNA: TGTGCCACCACGGGACAGACGTACAATGAGCAGTTCATC.

This clonotype appeared many times. The chain joins TRBV5-1 to TRBJ2-3; D is uncertain. The CDR3 has 12 amino acids. CDR1 and CDR2 (germline): SGHRS, YFSETQ. The V end lost 0 bases, the J end lost 3 bases, and 2 bases lay between the germline ends. The CDR3 protein is CASSLETDTQYF. CDR3 DNA: TGCGCCAGCAGCTTGGAAACAGATACGCAGTATTTT.

There are many counts of this clonotype. The genes are TRBV10-3 and TRBJ2-7, with 7 bases aligning to TRBD1. The CDR3 extends over 14 amino acids. Losses at the gene ends were 2 bases for V and 5 bases for J; bases not matched to a gene: 6. The germline V gene encodes CDR1 ENHRY and CDR2 SYGVKD. In DNA form, the CDR3 reads TGTGCCATCAGTGAGGTCGACAGGGACAACGAGCAGTACTTC. This translates into CAISEVDRDNEQYF.

This clonotype was observed many times. The V gene is TRBV5-1, the J gene TRBJ2-7; D remains ambiguous. Looked up from germline, CDR1 is SGHRS and CDR2 is YFSETQ. Trimming took 0 bases from V and 3 from J, leaving 10 bases between them. The CDR3 loop spans 14 amino acids. The CDR3 is CASSLDSSYYEQYF. As DNA, the CDR3 is TGCGCCAGCAGCTTGGATTCCAGCTACTACGAGCAGTACTTC.

This clonotype appeared many times. The chain employs TRBV5-5 and TRBJ2-2, with 11 nucleotides matching TRBD2. This CDR3 is 17 amino acids long. V was clipped by 4 bases and J by 5 bases; unmatched bases: 10. Germline assignment: CDR1 SGHKS and CDR2 YYEKEE (reference sequence). The CDR3 protein is CASSPDPLAGGTGELFF. The CDR3 region has the DNA TGTGCCAGCAGCCCGGACCCGCTAGCGGGGGGAACCGGGGAGCTGTTTTTT.

This clonotype appeared a few times. Likely a read error: the CDR3 ends without its conserved phenylalanine or tryptophan. The chain carries TRBV4-3 and TRBJ2-1, with a tentative D call TRBD2 (5 bases). The germline CDR1 and CDR2 sequences are LGHNA and YSLEER. Deletions cut 0 bases from V and 9 bases from J, with 9 bases between. The CDR3 extends over 13 amino acids. In nucleotides, the CDR3 is TGCGCCAGCAGCCAAGAGTTAGGACTTGAGCAGTTCAAC. It is translated as CASSQELGLEQFN.

This clonotype occurred many times. A read error may account for a junction end that differs from germline. The V call is TRBV10-3, the J call TRBJ1-5; D remains ambiguous. The V gene's germline CDR1 is ENHRY and CDR2 SYGVKD. This CDR3 has 13 amino acids. The DNA for the CDR3 is TGTGCCATCAGCCCGGAAGGCAATCAGCCCCAGAATTTT. It translates to CAISPEGNQPQNF.

This clonotype was detected many times. This sequence joins TRBV5-1 and TRBJ1-2; D possibly corresponds to TRBD1 (5 bases). The CDR3 totals 13 residues. V was clipped by 0 bases and J by 2 bases, with 5 bases between them. In germline, CDR1 is SGHRS, CDR2 YFSETQ. CDR3 nucleotides: TGCGCCAGCAGCTTGGGACAGAACTATGGCTACACCTTC. This gives the protein CASSLGQNYGYTF.

This clonotype showed up many times. A read error may account for a junction end that differs from germline. The CDR3 nucleotides read TGCAGTGCTGGAGACAGGGGGCAGGACTACACCTTC. Translated: CSAGDRGQDYTF. This rearrangement joins TRBV20-1 to TRBJ1-2; TRBD1 matches at 10 bases. Germline V lookup: CDR1 DFQATT, CDR2 SNEGSKA (reference sequence). This CDR3 spans 12 amino acids.

This clonotype came up many times. J is TRBJ1-6 and V is TRBV5-1; D gene ambiguous. The CDR3 is 15 residues long. V lost 4 bases, J lost 10 bases, and 18 bases lay in between. Germline-derived CDR1 and CDR2 are SGHRS and YFSETQ. The CDR3: CASSGGRLGQSPLHF. CDR3 nucleotide sequence: TGCGCCAGCAGCGGCGGACGACTGGGCCAGTCACCCCTCCACTTT.

This clonotype was seen at least ten times. V usage is TRBV7-8 and J usage is TRBJ2-1, with D hard to call. CDR3 size: 13 residues. V lost 3 bases, J lost 8 bases, and 11 bases lay in between. The germline gives CDR1 SGHVS, CDR2 FQNEAQ. CDR3 region: CASSFGRVDEQFF. In DNA form, the CDR3 reads TGTGCCAGCAGCTTCGGCCGGGTAGATGAGCAGTTCTTC.

The table lists this clonotype with many counts. The chain joins TRBV18 to TRBJ1-1; D is ambiguous. The CDR3 covers 14 residues. The V end lost 4 bases, the J end lost 1 base, and 10 bases lay between the germline ends. The V gene's germline CDR1 is KGHSH and CDR2 LQKENI. The chain's CDR3 is CASSLPVGNTEAFF. In nucleotides, the CDR3 is TGTGCCAGCTCACTACCGGTGGGGAACACTGAAGCTTTCTTT. The entire variable domain, with the rest obtained from reference TRBV18 and TRBJ1-1, is as follows: NAGVMQNPRHLVRRRGQEARLRCSPMKGHSHVYWYRQLPEEGLKFMVYLQKENIIDESGMPKERFSAEFPKEGPSILRIQQVVRGDSAAYFCASSLPVGNTEAFFGQGTRLTVV.

The sample holds a few counts of this clonotype. The chain links TRBV12-3 or TRBV12-4 to TRBJ1-3; no reliable D call. With 5 bases removed from V and 3 bases from J, the gap between germline ends came to 11 bases. The CDR3 consists of 14 residues. In DNA, the CDR3 is TGTGCCAGCAGTCAAACGGGCCGTGGAAACACCATATATTTT. Protein sequence: CASSQTGRGNTIYF.

This clonotype was detected ten times or more. The V gene is TRBV29-1, the J gene TRBJ2-2; TRBD2 matches 7 bases. The CDR3 has 12 amino acids. The V gene's germline CDR1 is SQVTM and CDR2 ANQGSEA. J gave up 5 bases and V 4 bases, and 1 base lay outside the gene matches. The CDR3 protein is CSVGGGTGELFF. CDR3 DNA sequence: TGCAGCGTTGGGGGGGGGACCGGGGAGCTGTTTTTT.

This clonotype showed up many times. The chain combines TRBV27 with TRBJ2-5; tentative D call: TRBD1 (6 bases). CDR3 size: 16 residues. V gave up 0 bases and J gave up 5 bases, with 16 bases separating them. Germline lookup yields CDR1 MNHEY and CDR2 SMNVEV (reference sequence). CDR3 nucleotide sequence: TGTGCCAGCAGTTTATCCCTACAGGGACCCAGGGAGACCCAGTACTTC. Its protein product is CASSLSLQGPRETQYF.

Comments on this clonotype: A read error may account for a junction end that differs from germline. The V call is TRBV10-3, the J call TRBJ1-6; 7 nucleotides match TRBD1. Germline lookup yields CDR1 ENHRY and CDR2 SYGVKD. This CDR3 is 13 amino acids long. The CDR3 DNA reads TGTGCCATCAGTGAGGACAGGGTTTCACCCCTCAACTTT. This gives the protein CAISEDRVSPLNF.

A note on this clonotype: Just one base apart from a much larger clone, this may be a read error. This chain links TRBV20-1 with TRBJ2-1; D possibly corresponds to TRBD2 (7 bases). The CDR3 length is 15 residues. Germline lookup yields CDR1 DFQATT and CDR2 SNEGSKA (reference sequence). Between the trimmed V and J ends, which lost 6 bases and 6 bases, there was a span of 21 bases. The CDR3 DNA sequence: TGCAGTGCCGGAGGGGGGGACTCGACCCGCAATGAGCAGTTCTTC. This codes for CSAGGGDSTRNEQFF.

Only a few counts were recorded for this clonotype. In nucleotides, the CDR3 is TGCGCCAGCAGCCCAGGGACGGCCTTCGGCACAGATACGCAGTATTTT. Translated: CASSPGTAFGTDTQYF. The chain combines TRBV4-1 with TRBJ2-3; D possibly matches TRBD1 or TRBD2 (5 bases each). CDR3 length equals 16 residues. Germline CDR1 MGHRA, CDR2 YSYEKL. Deletions cut 4 bases from V and 1 base from J, with 15 bases between.

This clonotype was counted many times. The chain couples TRBV7-3 to TRBJ1-2, with D hard to call. Germline V CDR1 and CDR2: SGHTA, FQGTGA. The CDR3 is 14 residues long. The V gene lost 5 bases and the J gene lost 4 bases, with 14 bases spanning the gap. Here the CDR3 reads CASSLDAQSYGYTF. Written as DNA, the CDR3 is TGTGCCAGCAGCCTAGACGCTCAAAGCTATGGCTACACCTTC.

This clonotype was recorded many times. The junction shows a germline mismatch at one end, possibly a read error. V usage is TRBV7-7 and J usage is TRBJ1-4; 7 nucleotides match TRBD1. CDR3 size: 17 residues. CDR1 SSHAT and CDR2 FNYEAQ come from the germline V gene (reference sequence). The CDR3 protein is CASRLTAHGTVPEKLFF. The DNA for the CDR3 is TGTGCTAGCAGGTTGACGGCCCACGGGACAGTGCCTGAAAAACTGTTTTTT.

The V and J genes are TRBV12-3 or TRBV12-4 and TRBJ1-1; perhaps TRBD1 as D (6 bases). This CDR3 is built from 13 residues. Trimming stripped 5 bases from V and 4 bases from J, with 11 bases between. The CDR3 nucleotides read TGTGCCAGCAGTATTACCAGGGGCACTGAAGCTTTCTTT. It encodes CASSITRGTEAFF.

This sequence joins TRBV27 and TRBJ2-5; tentative D call: TRBD1 (7 bases). Looked up from germline, CDR1 is MNHEY and CDR2 is SMNVEV (reference sequence). V lost 4 bases and J 5 bases, leaving 11 bases between the germline ends. The CDR3 is made up of 13 amino acids. The CDR3 loop reads CASSYRGGETQYF. CDR3 coding DNA: TGTGCCAGCAGTTACAGGGGAGGTGAGACCCAGTACTTC.

CDR3 in DNA: TGTGCCAGCAGCTTACCAGGGGAGACTGAAGCTTTCTTT. Encoded protein: CASSLPGETEAFF. The chain carries TRBV7-8 and TRBJ1-1; D may be TRBD1 (6 bases). The CDR3 has 13 residues. V lost 2 bases and J lost 5, with 9 bases in between. Per the germline V gene, CDR1 is SGHVS and CDR2 is FQNEAQ.